A selection of T cell receptor beta chains follows, all from one sample in a study of shared clonotypes between healthy human individuals. Sequencing used immunoSEQ multiplex PCR; TCRdb keeps in-frame clones, though not all of them. Of about a million clones listed, 70% to 85% are singletons. Sequencing used memory CD4+ T cells from PBMCs. These receptors came from a man between 18 and 29 years old in good health. Some clones in this sample may be carry-over from other donors' samples. Each CDR3 is given with its conserved first and last residue. Each record gives: J gene, D gene, clone size, V gene, CDR3 DNA, CDR3 protein. A D gene is named only where the DNA matches it firmly. Size is stated for part of the rows, as once, few or many counts, or as a class when the clone is expanded.

TRBJ1-1 | - | - | TRBV4-2 | TGTGCCAGCAGCTTAGACCAGAGTTTTAGGGTGAACACTGAAGCTTTCTTT | CASSLDQSFRVNTEAFF
TRBJ1-2 | TRBD1 | - | TRBV28 | TGTGCCAGCAGTTTGGAGGGGGCGAGCTATGGCTACACCTTC | CASSLEGASYGYTF
TRBJ1-2 | TRBD1 | - | TRBV5-6 | TGTGCCAGCAGCTTGGGCCAGACAGGGGGCGCCGGCTACACCTTC | CASSLGQTGGAGYTF
TRBJ1-2 | - | - | TRBV7-8 | TGTGCCAGCAGCTTAGCCCTCCTTGGGGGGCTCGATGGCTACACCTTC | CASSLALLGGLDGYTF
TRBJ1-1 | - | few | TRBV19 | TGTGCCAGTAGTAATGACAGGAGAAACACTGAAGCTTTCTTT | CASSNDRRNTEAFF
TRBJ2-7 | TRBD1 | - | TRBV28 | TGTGCCATAGCCGGGACAGGGAGTTCCTACGAGCAGTACTTC | CAIAGTGSSYEQYF
TRBJ2-3 | TRBD2 | once | TRBV5-1 | TGCGCCAGCAGCTTGGGACTAGCGGGCGAGAGGGATACGCAGTATTTT | CASSLGLAGERDTQYF
TRBJ2-2 | TRBD2 | - | TRBV2 | TGTGCCAGCACCGGGGGGTACCACACCGGGGAGCTGTTTTTT | CASTGGYHTGELFF
TRBJ1-1 | - | - | TRBV5-8 | TGTGCCAGCACCATCACATGGGGCAGGGACACTGAAGCTTTCTTT | CASTITWGRDTEAFF
TRBJ1-3 | - | - | TRBV7-9 | TGTGCCAGCAGCTTAGTGCCAGGTTCCGGAAACACCATATATTTT | CASSLVPGSGNTIYF
TRBJ2-7 | - | - | TRBV18 | TGTGCCAGCTCACATGGGGCAGGGGGGTCCTACGAGCAGTACTTC | CASSHGAGGSYEQYF
TRBJ1-5 | - | - | TRBV5-1 | TGCGCCAGCAGCTTGGGAGGGACGCACAATCAGCCCCAGCATTTT | CASSLGGTHNQPQHF
TRBJ2-5 | TRBD2 | once | TRBV19 | TGTGCCAGTAGTATTGGCGCGGGGGGGATAGAGACCCAGTACTTC | CASSIGAGGIETQYF
TRBJ2-7 | - | - | TRBV6-4 | TGTGCCAGCAGTAGAGAACCAGCCTACGAGCAGTACTTC | CASSREPAYEQYF
TRBJ2-7 | - | many | TRBV9 | TGTGCCAGCAGCGTAGAGTCTAGCGGAGGGGGGGAGCAGTACTTC | CASSVESSGGGEQYF
TRBJ2-7 | TRBD2 | - | TRBV5-1 | TGCGCCAGCAGCCCCCAGACTAGCAAGAGCTCCTACGAGCAGTACTTC | CASSPQTSKSSYEQYF
TRBJ2-7 | - | - | TRBV5-4 | TGTGCCAGCAGCTTGCGGACCGAGCAGTACTTC | CASSLRTEQYF
TRBJ2-2 | - | many | TRBV7-9 | TGTGCCAGCAGCCCCCAAGGTGGGGAGCTGTTTTTT | CASSPQGGELFF
TRBJ1-5 | - | - | TRBV30 | TGTGCCTGGAACGGGCCAAGCAATCAGCCCCAGCATTTT | CAWNGPSNQPQHF
TRBJ2-7 | TRBD2 | many | TRBV5-6 | TGTGCCAGCAGCTTGGGTGGTTCTGCGGGGGATGCATACGAGCAGTACTTC | CASSLGGSAGDAYEQYF
TRBJ1-1 | - | - | TRBV6-6 | TGTGCCAGCAGCCAGGACCCCCAAAGCACTGAAGCTTTCTTT | CASSQDPQSTEAFF
TRBJ1-1 | - | - | TRBV5-4 | TGTGCCAGCAGCTTGGTGGGGGGGAGGAACACTGAAGCTTTCTTT | CASSLVGGRNTEAFF
TRBJ1-2 | - | - | TRBV6-6 | TGTGCCAGCAGGCGCCCGGGGGGGCTCTATGGCTACACCTTC | CASRRPGGLYGYTF
TRBJ2-1 | TRBD2 | - | TRBV11-3 | TGTGCCAGCAGCTTAGGGGCGCGGGAGAAACCTTCCGATGAGCAGTTCTTC | CASSLGAREKPSDEQFF
TRBJ2-7 | TRBD1 | - | TRBV11-3 | TGTGCCAGCAGCTTCGGGACAGGGTTTTACGAGCAGTACTTC | CASSFGTGFYEQYF
TRBJ2-7 | TRBD2 | - | TRBV28 | TGTGCCAGCAGCTATTGGACTAGCGGATCCTACGAGCAGTACTTC | CASSYWTSGSYEQYF
TRBJ1-1 | - | - | TRBV28 | TGTGCCAGCAGTTTTAGGACCCAGGTTAGTCTTGAAGCTTTCTTT | CASSFRTQVSLEAFF
TRBJ2-5 | - | - | TRBV27 | TGTGCCAGCAGTTTATGGGCAGCGGGTGCCCAAGAGACCCAGTACTTC | CASSLWAAGAQETQYF
TRBJ2-7 | - | - | TRBV21-1 | TGTGCCAGGCCGGGACATCGCTTCCCCTACGAGCAGTACTTC | CARPGHRFPYEQYF
TRBJ2-1 | - | - | TRBV5-4 | TGTGCCAGCAGCATAGCACCGACTGGGAATGAGCAGTTCTTC | CASSIAPTGNEQFF
TRBJ2-7 | - | - | TRBV25-1 | TGTGCCAGCAGTGTAGGGTCCTTGTACGAGCAGTACTTC | CASSVGSLYEQYF
TRBJ2-7 | - | - | TRBV7-2 | TGTGCCAGCAGCCCGCTGGGGAACTACGAGCAGTACTTC | CASSPLGNYEQYF
TRBJ1-1 | - | few | TRBV7-9 | TGTGCCAGCAGACGATTAATATCCACTGAAGCTTTCTTT | CASRRLISTEAFF
TRBJ1-1 | - | - | TRBV25-1 | TGTGCCAGCAGTGCCGCCCGACAGGTGGGAGAAGCTTTCTTT | CASSAARQVGEAFF
TRBJ2-2 | TRBD2 | - | TRBV6-6 | TGTGCCAGCAGTTACGTCCGGGAGGGCCCCGCCGGGGAGCTGTTTTTT | CASSYVREGPAGELFF
TRBJ2-2 | TRBD2 | - | TRBV6-6 | TGTGCCAGCCAGCTAGCGGGAACCGGGGAGCTGTTTTTT | CASQLAGTGELFF
TRBJ1-1 | - | - | TRBV30 | TGTGCCTGGAGTGGACAGGTGGCCACTGAAGCTTTCTTT | CAWSGQVATEAFF
TRBJ2-7 | - | - | TRBV21-1 | TGTGCCAGCGGGAGAAGGAGAGAAGCGGGAGGCACTTGCGAGCAGTACTTC | CASGRRREAGGTCEQYF
TRBJ1-1 | - | - | TRBV6-5 | TGTGCCGCGGCGGACCCGAACACTGAAGCTTTCTTT | CAAADPNTEAFF
TRBJ1-1 | - | - | TRBV2 | TGTGCCAGCAATTATGAGGGAGGCACTGAAGCTTTCTTT | CASNYEGGTEAFF
TRBJ2-7 | - | - | TRBV2 | TGTGCCAGCAGTGAAGAGGTGGGAGCCTACGAGCAGTACTTC | CASSEEVGAYEQYF
TRBJ2-7 | TRBD1 | - | TRBV7-2 | TGTGCCAGCAGCCCACTTCGGGACAGGGGTTTCTTAGAGCAGTACTTC | CASSPLRDRGFLEQYF
TRBJ1-3 | TRBD1 | - | TRBV7-9 | TGTGCCAGCGCGGGCGACAGGGGTGGAAATACCATATATTTT | CASAGDRGGNTIYF
TRBJ2-1 | - | - | TRBV29-1 | TGCAGTACTGGACAGTACCAGGTCCGGGATGAGCAGTTCTTC | CSTGQYQVRDEQFF
TRBJ2-2 | TRBD2 | - | TRBV4-3 | TGCGCCAGCAGGACTAGCTGGAACACCGGGGAGCTGTTTTTT | CASRTSWNTGELFF
TRBJ2-2 | - | - | TRBV19 | TGTGCCAGTAGGGAGAGCGGAGTGAACACCGGGGAGCTGTTTTTT | CASRESGVNTGELFF
TRBJ2-7 | TRBD1 | - | TRBV28 | TGTGCCAGTACCACCCTACAAGGGGGCTTAGTTGAGCAGTACTTC | CASTTLQGGLVEQYF
TRBJ2-7 | TRBD2 | - | TRBV28 | TGTGCCAGCAGTTTATGGACACTAGCGGGAGGCTCCTACGAGCAGTACTTC | CASSLWTLAGGSYEQYF
TRBJ1-2 | TRBD1 | - | TRBV28 | TGTGCCAGCCACTCCGGGACAGGGGCTGGCTACACCTTC | CASHSGTGAGYTF
TRBJ2-7 | TRBD2 | - | TRBV28 | TGTGCCAGCAGCCAGATTATCGAGGTAGAGCGGGAGGGCCTTTACGAGCAGTACTTC | CASSQIIEVEREGLYEQYF
TRBJ2-5 | - | - | TRBV21-1 | TGTGCCAGCAGTTGGGGGGGTCAAGAGACCCAGTACTTC | CASSWGGQETQYF
TRBJ2-5 | - | once | TRBV28 | TGTGCCAGCAGTTTACAGGGGCGAGAGACCCAGTACTTC | CASSLQGRETQYF
TRBJ1-2 | - | few | TRBV28 | TGTGCCAGCAGTTTTGGGGACGGCTATGGCTACACCTTC | CASSFGDGYGYTF
TRBJ1-3 | TRBD1 | many | TRBV2 | TGTGCCACCTCGATGCTGGACAGGGAAAACACCATATATTTT | CATSMLDRENTIYF
TRBJ2-7 | - | - | TRBV21-1 | TGTGCCAGCAGCAACGGGGGACACTCCTACGAGCAGTACTTC | CASSNGGHSYEQYF
TRBJ2-7 | - | once | TRBV30 | TGTGCCTGGAGCGGAGGGTTGTTCTCCTACGAGCAGTACTTC | CAWSGGLFSYEQYF
TRBJ2-7 | - | - | TRBV19 | TGTGCCAGTAGTTCCCGGGGAGCCTACGAGCAGTACTTC | CASSSRGAYEQYF
TRBJ2-2 | - | once | TRBV27 | TGTGCCAGCAGTTTCCCCAAAGGCAGGGATCACACCGGGGAGCTGTTTTTT | CASSFPKGRDHTGELFF
TRBJ2-7 | - | - | TRBV4-1 | TGCGCCAGCAGCGGAGGGCGGGGTCACTCCTACGAGCAGTACTTC | CASSGGRGHSYEQYF